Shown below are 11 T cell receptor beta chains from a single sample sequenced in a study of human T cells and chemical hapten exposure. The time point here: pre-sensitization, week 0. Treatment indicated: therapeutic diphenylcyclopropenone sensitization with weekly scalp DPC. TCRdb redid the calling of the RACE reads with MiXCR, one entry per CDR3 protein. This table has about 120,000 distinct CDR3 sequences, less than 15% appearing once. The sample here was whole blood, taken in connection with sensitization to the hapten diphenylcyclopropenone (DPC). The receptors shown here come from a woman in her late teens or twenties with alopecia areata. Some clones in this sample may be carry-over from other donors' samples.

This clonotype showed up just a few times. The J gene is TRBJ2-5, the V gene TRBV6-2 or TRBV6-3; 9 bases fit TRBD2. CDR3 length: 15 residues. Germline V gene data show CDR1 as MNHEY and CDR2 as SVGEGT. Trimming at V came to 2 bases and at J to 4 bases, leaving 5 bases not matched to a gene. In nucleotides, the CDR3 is TGTGCCAGCAGTTACCGGCGGGGGGGCGGAGAGACCCAGTACTTC. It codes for CASSYRRGGGETQYF.

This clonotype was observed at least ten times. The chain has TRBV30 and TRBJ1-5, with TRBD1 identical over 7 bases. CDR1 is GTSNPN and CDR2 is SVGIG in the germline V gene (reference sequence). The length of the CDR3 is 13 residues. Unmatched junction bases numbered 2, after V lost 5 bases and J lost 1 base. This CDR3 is CAWETGSNQPQHF. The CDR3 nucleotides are TGTGCCTGGGAGACAGGGAGCAATCAGCCCCAGCATTTT.

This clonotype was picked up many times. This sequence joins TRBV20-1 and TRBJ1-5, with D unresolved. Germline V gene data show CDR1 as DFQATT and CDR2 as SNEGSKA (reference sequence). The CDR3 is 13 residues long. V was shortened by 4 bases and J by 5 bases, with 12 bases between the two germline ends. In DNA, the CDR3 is TGCAGTGCTAAAGGTCAGTACGATCAGCCCCAGCATTTT. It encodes CSAKGQYDQPQHF.

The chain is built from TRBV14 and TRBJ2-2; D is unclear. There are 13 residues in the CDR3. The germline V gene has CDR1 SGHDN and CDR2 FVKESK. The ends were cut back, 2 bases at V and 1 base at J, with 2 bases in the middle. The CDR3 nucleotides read TGTGCCAGCAGCCAACGGAACACCGGGGAGCTGTTTTTT. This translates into CASSQRNTGELFF.

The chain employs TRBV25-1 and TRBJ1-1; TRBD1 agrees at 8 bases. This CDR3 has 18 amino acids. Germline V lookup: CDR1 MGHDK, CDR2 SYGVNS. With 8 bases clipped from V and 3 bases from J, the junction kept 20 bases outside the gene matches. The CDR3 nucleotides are TGTGCCAGCGAAAATCCTCTCCCAGGGGGCCAAGAGGACACTGAAGCTTTCTTT. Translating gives CASENPLPGGQEDTEAFF. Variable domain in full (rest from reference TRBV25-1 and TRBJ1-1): EADIYQTPRYLVIGTGKKITLECSQTMGHDKMYWYQQDPGMELHLIHYSYGVNSTEKGDLSSESTVSRIRTEHFPLTLESARPSHTSQYLCASENPLPGGQEDTEAFFGQGTRLTVV.

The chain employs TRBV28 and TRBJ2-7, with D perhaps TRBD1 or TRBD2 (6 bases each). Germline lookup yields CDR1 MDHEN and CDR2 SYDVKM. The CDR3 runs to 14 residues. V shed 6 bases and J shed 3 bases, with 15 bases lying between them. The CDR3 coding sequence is TGTGCCAGCAGCTTCGGGGGCGCGGACTACGAGCAGTACTTC. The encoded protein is CASSFGGADYEQYF.

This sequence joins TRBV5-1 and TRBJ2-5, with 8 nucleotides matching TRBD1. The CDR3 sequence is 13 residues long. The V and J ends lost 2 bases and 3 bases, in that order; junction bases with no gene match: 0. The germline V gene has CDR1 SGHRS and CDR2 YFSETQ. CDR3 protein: CASSLQGEETQYF. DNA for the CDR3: TGCGCCAGCAGCTTACAGGGGGAAGAGACCCAGTACTTC. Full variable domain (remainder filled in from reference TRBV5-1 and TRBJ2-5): KAGVTQTPRYLIKTRGQQVTLSCSPISGHRSVSWYQQTPGQGLQFLFEYFSETQRNKGNFPGRFSGRQFSNSRSEMNVSTLELGDSALYLCASSLQGEETQYFGPGTRLLVL.

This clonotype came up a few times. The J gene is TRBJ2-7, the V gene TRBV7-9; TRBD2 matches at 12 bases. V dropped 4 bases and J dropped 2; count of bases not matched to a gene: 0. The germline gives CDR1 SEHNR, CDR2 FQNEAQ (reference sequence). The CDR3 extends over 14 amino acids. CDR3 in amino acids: CASSSSGGAYEQYF. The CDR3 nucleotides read TGTGCCAGCAGCTCTAGCGGGGGGGCCTACGAGCAGTACTTC.

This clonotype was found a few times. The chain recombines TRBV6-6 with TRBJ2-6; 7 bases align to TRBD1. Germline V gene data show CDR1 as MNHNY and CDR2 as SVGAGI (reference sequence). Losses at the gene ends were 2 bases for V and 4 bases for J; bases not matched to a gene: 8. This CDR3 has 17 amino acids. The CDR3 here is CASSYRFTGVGANVLTF. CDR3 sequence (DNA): TGTGCCAGCAGTTACCGGTTCACAGGGGTCGGGGCCAACGTCCTGACTTTC.

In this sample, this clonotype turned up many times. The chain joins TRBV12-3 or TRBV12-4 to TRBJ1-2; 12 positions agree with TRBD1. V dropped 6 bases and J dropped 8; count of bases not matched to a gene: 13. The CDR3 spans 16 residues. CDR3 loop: CASSPGTGGPARGYTF. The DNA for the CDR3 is TGTGCCAGCAGCCCCGGGACAGGGGGCCCCGCTCGCGGCTACACCTTC.

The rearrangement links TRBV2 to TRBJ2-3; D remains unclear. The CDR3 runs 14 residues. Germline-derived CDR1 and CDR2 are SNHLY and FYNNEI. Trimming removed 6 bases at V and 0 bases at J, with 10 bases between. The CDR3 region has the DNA TGTGCCAGCAGCCCGGGCCCTAGCACAGATACGCAGTATTTT. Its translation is CASSPGPSTDTQYF.